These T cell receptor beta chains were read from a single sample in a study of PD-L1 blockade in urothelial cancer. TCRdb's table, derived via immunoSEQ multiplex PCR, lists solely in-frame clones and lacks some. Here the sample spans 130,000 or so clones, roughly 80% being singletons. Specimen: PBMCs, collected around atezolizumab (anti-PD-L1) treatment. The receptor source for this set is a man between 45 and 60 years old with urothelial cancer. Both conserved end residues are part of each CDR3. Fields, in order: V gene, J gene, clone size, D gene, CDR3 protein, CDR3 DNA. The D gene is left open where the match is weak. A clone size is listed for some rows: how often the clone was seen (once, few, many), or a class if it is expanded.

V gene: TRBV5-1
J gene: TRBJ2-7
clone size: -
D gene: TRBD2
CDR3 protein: CASSPNIAGGSYEQYF
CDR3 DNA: TGCGCCAGCAGCCCGAATATAGCGGGAGGGTCCTACGAGCAGTACTTC

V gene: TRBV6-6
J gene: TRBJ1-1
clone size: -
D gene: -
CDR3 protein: CASSTQTGRTEAFF
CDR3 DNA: TGTGCCAGCAGTACCCAAACGGGGAGAACTGAAGCTTTCTTT

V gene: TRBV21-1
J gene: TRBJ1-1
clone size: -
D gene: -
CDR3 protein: CASSKLLQFTRVSSEAFF
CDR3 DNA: TGTGCCAGCAGCAAGTTACTACAATTCACGCGCGTTAGTTCTGAAGCTTTCTTT

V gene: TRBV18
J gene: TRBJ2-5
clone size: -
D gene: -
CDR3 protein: CASSPYRAQETQYF
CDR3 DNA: TGTGCCAGCTCACCCTACAGGGCCCAAGAGACCCAGTACTTC

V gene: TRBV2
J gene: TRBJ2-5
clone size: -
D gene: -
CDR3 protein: CATTPRTIQETQYF
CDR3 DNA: TGTGCCACAACACCTCGAACCATTCAAGAGACCCAGTACTTC

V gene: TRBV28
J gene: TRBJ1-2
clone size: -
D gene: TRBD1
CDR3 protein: CASSFQDRVGQGYTF
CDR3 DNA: TGTGCCAGCAGTTTTCAGGACAGGGTCGGTCAGGGCTACACCTTC

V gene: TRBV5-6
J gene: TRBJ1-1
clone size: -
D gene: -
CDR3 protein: CASSSVGQRLTNTEAFF
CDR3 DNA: TGTGCCAGCAGCTCGGTCGGACAGAGACTAACGAACACTGAAGCTTTCTTT

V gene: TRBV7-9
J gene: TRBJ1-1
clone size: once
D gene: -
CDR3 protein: CASSPLDGEKNTEAFF
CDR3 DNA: TGTGCCAGCAGCCCCCTGGACGGGGAAAAGAACACTGAAGCTTTCTTT

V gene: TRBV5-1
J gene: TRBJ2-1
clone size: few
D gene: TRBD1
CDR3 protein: CASSLTRTGGYNEQFF
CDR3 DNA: TGCGCCAGCAGCTTAACACGGACAGGGGGATACAATGAGCAGTTCTTC

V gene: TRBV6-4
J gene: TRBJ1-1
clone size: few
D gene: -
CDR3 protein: CASSPGSNTEAFF
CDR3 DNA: TGTGCCAGCAGTCCGGGGTCCAACACTGAAGCTTTCTTT

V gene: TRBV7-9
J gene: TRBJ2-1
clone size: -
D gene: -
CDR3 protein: CASTRINEQFF
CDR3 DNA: TGTGCCAGCACGAGGATTAATGAGCAGTTCTTC

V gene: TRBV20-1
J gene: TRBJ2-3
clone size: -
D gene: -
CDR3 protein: CSASRGDTQYF
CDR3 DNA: TGCAGTGCCAGCAGGGGAGATACGCAGTATTTT

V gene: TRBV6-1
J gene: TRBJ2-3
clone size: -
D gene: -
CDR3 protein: CASSEVGAPPTDTQYF
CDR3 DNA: TGTGCCAGCAGTGAAGTGGGGGCTCCCCCCACAGATACGCAGTATTTT

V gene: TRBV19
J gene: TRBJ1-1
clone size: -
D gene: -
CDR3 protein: CASSIDTNTEAFF
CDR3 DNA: TGTGCCAGTAGTATTGACACAAACACTGAAGCTTTCTTT

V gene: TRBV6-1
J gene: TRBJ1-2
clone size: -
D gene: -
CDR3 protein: CASSPPERYYGYTF
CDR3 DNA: TGTGCCAGCAGCCCCCCGGAGCGGTACTATGGCTACACCTTC

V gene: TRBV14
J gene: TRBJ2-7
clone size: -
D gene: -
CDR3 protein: CASSQDGRRRLEQYF
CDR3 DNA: TGTGCCAGCAGCCAAGATGGTCGTAGGAGGCTCGAGCAGTACTTC

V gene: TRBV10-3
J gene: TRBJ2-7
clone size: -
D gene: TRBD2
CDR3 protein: CAIRSASGYEQYF
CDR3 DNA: TGTGCCATCAGGTCGGCTAGCGGGTACGAGCAGTACTTC

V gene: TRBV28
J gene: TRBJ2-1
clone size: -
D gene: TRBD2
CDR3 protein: CASWGLAGAYNEQFF
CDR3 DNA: TGTGCCAGCTGGGGACTAGCGGGGGCCTACAATGAGCAGTTCTTC

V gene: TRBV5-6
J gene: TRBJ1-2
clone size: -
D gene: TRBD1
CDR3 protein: CASSAGQGNGYTF
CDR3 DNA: TGTGCCAGCAGCGCCGGACAGGGCAATGGCTACACCTTC

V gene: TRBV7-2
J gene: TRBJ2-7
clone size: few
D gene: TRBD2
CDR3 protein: CASSLVLAGGGEQYF
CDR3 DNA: TGTGCCAGCAGCTTAGTGCTAGCGGGAGGAGGTGAGCAGTACTTC

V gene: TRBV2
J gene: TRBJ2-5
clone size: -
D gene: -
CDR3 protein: CASDWAFQETQYF
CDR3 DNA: TGTGCCAGTGATTGGGCATTTCAAGAGACCCAGTACTTC

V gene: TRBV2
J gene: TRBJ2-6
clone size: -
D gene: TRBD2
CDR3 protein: CASTRTSGRGGANVLTF
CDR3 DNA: TGTGCCAGCACCCGGACTAGCGGGAGAGGTGGGGCCAACGTCCTGACTTTC

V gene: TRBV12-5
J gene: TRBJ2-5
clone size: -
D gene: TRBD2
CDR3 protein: CASGMGGSGSRETQYF
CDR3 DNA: TGTGCTAGTGGAATGGGGGGAAGCGGGAGTCGGGAGACCCAGTACTTC

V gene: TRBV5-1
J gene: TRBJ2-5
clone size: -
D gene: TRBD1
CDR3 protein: CASGPGQGYGGETQYF
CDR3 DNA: TGCGCCAGCGGCCCGGGACAGGGATACGGGGGAGAGACCCAGTACTTC

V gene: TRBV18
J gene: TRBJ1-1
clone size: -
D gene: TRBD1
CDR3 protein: CASSSGTELNTEAFF
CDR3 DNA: TGTGCCAGCTCAAGTGGGACAGAACTGAACACTGAAGCTTTCTTT

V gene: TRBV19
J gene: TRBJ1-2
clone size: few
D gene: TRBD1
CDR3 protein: CASRSRQGADYGYTF
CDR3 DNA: TGTGCCAGTAGGTCCAGACAGGGGGCGGACTATGGCTACACCTTC

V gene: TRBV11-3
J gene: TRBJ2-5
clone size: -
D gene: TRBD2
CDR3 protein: CASSSGLAGMETQYF
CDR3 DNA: TGTGCCAGCAGCTCGGGACTAGCGGGAATGGAGACCCAGTACTTC

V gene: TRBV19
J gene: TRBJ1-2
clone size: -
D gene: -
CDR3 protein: CASMDIPRSYGYTF
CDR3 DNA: TGTGCCAGTATGGACATCCCTAGGAGCTATGGCTACACCTTC

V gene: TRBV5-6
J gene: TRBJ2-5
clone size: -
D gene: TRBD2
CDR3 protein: CASSLDAGAGETQYF
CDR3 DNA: TGTGCCAGCAGCTTGGATGCGGGAGCGGGGGAGACCCAGTACTTC

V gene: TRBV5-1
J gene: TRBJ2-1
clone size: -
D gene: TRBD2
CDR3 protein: CASSLVTSGGGRQFF
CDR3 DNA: TGCGCCAGCAGCTTGGTGACTAGCGGGGGGGGGAGGCAGTTCTTC

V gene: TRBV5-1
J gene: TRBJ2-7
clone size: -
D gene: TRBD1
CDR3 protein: CASSLLFPGQGADEQYF
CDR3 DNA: TGCGCCAGCAGCTTACTGTTTCCGGGACAGGGGGCCGACGAGCAGTACTTC

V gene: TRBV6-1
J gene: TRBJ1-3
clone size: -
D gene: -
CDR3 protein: CASSQRGRAGNTIYF
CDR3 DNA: TGTGCCAGCAGTCAACGAGGCAGGGCTGGAAACACCATATATTTT

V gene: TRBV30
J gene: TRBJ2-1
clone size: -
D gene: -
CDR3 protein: CAWKGRIASSYNEQFF
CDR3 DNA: TGTGCCTGGAAGGGCCGGATAGCGAGCTCCTACAATGAGCAGTTCTTC

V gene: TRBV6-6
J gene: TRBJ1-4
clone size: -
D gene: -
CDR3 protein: CASTRARAEKLFF
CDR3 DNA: TGTGCCAGCACCCGTGCCAGGGCCGAAAAACTGTTTTTT

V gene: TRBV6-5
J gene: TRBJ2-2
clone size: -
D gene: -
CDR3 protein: CASSYLDRRNTGELFF
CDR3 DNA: TGTGCCAGCAGTTACCTTGACAGGAGAAACACCGGGGAGCTGTTTTTT

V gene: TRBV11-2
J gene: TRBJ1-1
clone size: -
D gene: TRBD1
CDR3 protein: CASSLVQGSAFF
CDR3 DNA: TGTGCCAGCAGCTTAGTACAGGGGTCGGCTTTCTTT